The present T cell receptor (beta chain) was sequenced within a study of shared T cell receptors in the human thymus. The repertoire was sequenced with immunoSEQ multiplex PCR; TCRdb's copy has only in-frame clones and lacks some. Altogether hundreds of thousands of clones are present, 70% to 90% being singletons, with the ten largest covering over 0.008%. Comments on this clone: The junction shows a germline mismatch at one end, possibly a read error.

Germline lookup yields CDR1 LGHNA and CDR2 YSLEER. The CDR3 consists of 14 residues. These data were likewise used in another study, on human thymus T cells. As that study records: Thymic and blood repertoires seemed to show skewed V and J gene use.

The V and J genes are TRBV4-3 and TRBJ2-7, with 8 nucleotides matching TRBD2. The specimen sequenced was thymocytes. The sequence came from a boy under three years old with a congenital heart defect. The CDR3 spells CASSQDFFGGRMHF. Written as DNA, the CDR3 is TGCGCCAGCAGCCAAGATTTTTTCGGCGGGAGGATGCACTTC.